These 26 T cell receptor beta chains were sequenced from one sample in a study of blood T cell repertoires in COVID-19. Repertoires were generated with immunoSEQ multiplex PCR, while TCRdb's copy carries only in-frame clones and drops some. Here the sample spans 180,000 or so clones, roughly 73% being singletons. Sequencing used peripheral blood. The receptors shown here come from a woman of 80 years or more with active or convalescent COVID-19.

The CDR3 DNA reads TGTGCCAGCAGCCACGCAGCCTTAGGGGATGAGCAGTTCTTC. Translating it yields CASSHAALGDEQFF. The genes are TRBV3-1 (or the pseudogene TRBV3-2) and TRBJ2-1; possible D gene TRBD1, 5 bases. Trimming stripped 3 bases from V and 8 bases from J, with 14 bases between. There are 14 residues in the CDR3. Germline V gene sequence: CDR1 LGHDT, CDR2 YNNKEL (reference sequence).

V usage is TRBV4-1 and J usage is TRBJ1-2; unclear D gene. Deletions cut 0 bases from V and 7 bases from J, with 9 bases between. Germline V CDR1 and CDR2: MGHRA, YSYEKL. CDR3 length: 13 amino acids. The DNA of the CDR3 is TGCGCCAGCAGCCAAGATTCATTGAGTGGCTACACCTTC. Residues: CASSQDSLSGYTF.

The V and J genes are TRBV5-1 and TRBJ1-6; D may be TRBD1 (5 bases). Germline V gene sequence: CDR1 SGHRS, CDR2 YFSETQ. The CDR3 spans 16 residues. V was shortened by 4 bases and J by 0 bases, with 11 bases between the two germline ends. In DNA form, the CDR3 reads TGCGCCAGCAGCCAGGACGGGGGCTCCTATAATTCACCCCTCCACTTT. This sequence encodes CASSQDGGSYNSPLHF.

This CDR3 is CASSLDYVQETQYF. In DNA form, the CDR3 reads TGTGCCAGCTCCCTCGACTACGTCCAAGAGACCCAGTACTTC. V usage is TRBV18 and J usage is TRBJ2-5; perhaps TRBD2 as D (5 bases). CDR3 size: 14 residues. Germline lookup yields CDR1 KGHSH and CDR2 LQKENI. Trimming took off 6 bases at V and 1 base at J, with 12 bases between the two ends.

This clone occurred a few times. The chain recombines TRBV11-2 with TRBJ2-1; 7 nucleotides align to TRBD2. The CDR3 sequence is 16 residues long. Germline V gives CDR1 SGHAT, CDR2 FQNNGV. The V and J ends lost 3 bases and 0 bases, in that order; junction bases with no gene match: 5. In nucleotides, the CDR3 is TGTGCCAGCAGCTTGACTGGGGGGGGCTCCTACAATGAGCAGTTCTTC. This codes for CASSLTGGGSYNEQFF.

This chain links TRBV3-1 (or the pseudogene TRBV3-2) with TRBJ1-5; a possible D gene is TRBD1 (5 bases). Germline V gene sequence: CDR1 LGHDT, CDR2 YNNKEL (reference sequence). The CDR3 loop spans 15 amino acids. The germline V and J ends were trimmed by 4 bases and 2 bases, with 12 bases remaining between them. The CDR3 DNA reads as TGTGCCAGCAGCCCAGGGATGTTGGGCAATCAGCCCCAGCATTTT. As protein: CASSPGMLGNQPQHF.

This chain links TRBV28 with TRBJ1-5; no clear D. V shed 3 bases and J shed 4 bases, with 19 bases lying between them. The CDR3 has 17 amino acids. Germline V gene sequence: CDR1 MDHEN, CDR2 SYDVKM. The CDR3 sequence: CASSFLGGVSLNQPQHF. The CDR3 nucleotides read TGTGCCAGCAGTTTTTTGGGCGGGGTTTCCCTAAATCAGCCCCAGCATTTT. Variable domain in full (rest from reference TRBV28 and TRBJ1-5): DVKVTQSSRYLVKRTGEKVFLECVQDMDHENMFWYRQDPGLGLRLIYFSYDVKMKEKGDIPEGYSVSREKKERFSLILESASTNQTSMYLCASSFLGGVSLNQPQHFGDGTRLSIL.

The CDR3: CASSFMRAEAFF. The CDR3, as DNA: TGTGCCAGCAGCTTCATGAGGGCTGAAGCTTTCTTT. V usage is TRBV11-2 and J usage is TRBJ1-1; D unresolved. Germline V gene sequence: CDR1 SGHAT, CDR2 FQNNGV. V was clipped by 3 bases and J by 6 bases, with 8 bases between them. This CDR3 is built from 12 residues.

The CDR3 loop is CASRETGSNYGYTF. CDR3 DNA sequence: TGTGCCAGCAGGGAAACAGGGAGTAACTATGGCTACACCTTC. The chain recombines TRBV25-1 with TRBJ1-2; weak D call: TRBD1 (6 bases). The CDR3 is 14 residues long. Germline V CDR1 and CDR2: MGHDK, SYGVNS. V was cut by 6 bases and J by 1 base, with 12 bases left in between.

The J gene is TRBJ1-1, the V gene TRBV19; D is possibly TRBD1 (5 bases). Germline-derived CDR1 and CDR2 are LNHDA and SQIVND (reference sequence). V was clipped by 5 bases and J by 4 bases, with 8 bases between them. CDR3 length: 12 residues. The CDR3 region is CASSSRVTEAFF. DNA of the CDR3: TGTGCCAGTAGTTCCAGGGTCACTGAAGCTTTCTTT.

The chain uses TRBV4-1 and TRBJ1-1; D uncertain. From germline, CDR1 is MGHRA and CDR2 YSYEKL. The V end lost 2 bases, the J end lost 1 base, and 11 bases lay between the germline ends. CDR3 length: 15 amino acids. CDR3: CASSQTQTTNTEAFF. The CDR3 coding sequence is TGCGCCAGCAGCCAAACACAAACTACGAACACTGAAGCTTTCTTT.

This clone has more than one count but fewer than ten. The rearrangement joins TRBV6-2 or TRBV6-3 to TRBJ2-7, with 7 bases fitting TRBD2. The CDR3 spans 15 residues. The V segment lost 5 bases and the J segment 0 bases; nucleotides outside the gene matches: 7. The V gene's germline CDR1 is MNHEY and CDR2 SVGEGT. CDR3 DNA: TGTGCCAGCAGTCGTCCCGGGACTACCTCCTACGAGCAGTACTTC. This codes for CASSRPGTTSYEQYF.

Worth noting for this clone: The same CDR3 can be traced to other DNA sequences in this sample. CDR3 bases: TGTGCCAGCAGTTTATCGCGGACAGATACGCAGTATTTT. Amino acids: CASSLSRTDTQYF. This sequence joins TRBV27 and TRBJ2-3; D call uncertain. The germline CDR1 and CDR2 sequences are MNHEY and SMNVEV (reference sequence). Trimming left V 0 bases short and J 3 bases short, with 4 bases between. There are 13 residues in the CDR3.

V and J are TRBV5-1 and TRBJ1-1; TRBD1 aligns across 10 bases. CDR1 and CDR2 (germline): SGHRS, YFSETQ. V trimming: 4 bases; J trimming: 4 bases; junction bases outside the gene matches: 7. This CDR3 contains 15 residues. CDR3 nucleotide sequence: TGCGCCAGCAGCCTGACAGGGGGCTCTAGCACTGAAGCTTTCTTT. Translating gives CASSLTGGSSTEAFF. The full variable domain, with the rest looked up from reference TRBV5-1 and TRBJ1-1, is KAGVTQTPRYLIKTRGQQVTLSCSPISGHRSVSWYQQTPGQGLQFLFEYFSETQRNKGNFPGRFSGRQFSNSRSEMNVSTLELGDSALYLCASSLTGGSSTEAFFGQGTRLTVV.

The J gene is TRBJ2-5, the V gene TRBV3-1 (or the pseudogene TRBV3-2); TRBD2 matches 10 bases. The CDR3 runs 18 residues. Trimming at V came to 0 bases and at J to 1 base, leaving 8 bases not matched to a gene. Per germline, CDR1 LGHDT and CDR2 YNNKEL (reference sequence). CDR3 amino acids: CASSQDLGSGGPQETQYF. DNA for the CDR3: TGTGCCAGCAGCCAAGATCTAGGTAGCGGGGGGCCCCAAGAGACCCAGTACTTC.

The V and J genes are TRBV4-3 and TRBJ1-4; D ambiguous. There are 15 residues in the CDR3. CDR1 and CDR2 (germline): LGHNA, YSLEER. Trimming took off 0 bases at V and 8 bases at J, with 13 bases between the two ends. CDR3 nucleotides: TGCGCCAGCAGCCAAGATCGACTACTATGGGAAAAACTGTTTTTT. It yields the protein CASSQDRLLWEKLFF.

The chain recombines TRBV3-1 (or the pseudogene TRBV3-2) with TRBJ2-3; TRBD2 matches 9 bases. This CDR3 contains 16 residues. Unmatched junction bases numbered 7, after V lost 2 bases and J lost 4 bases. Germline V lookup: CDR1 LGHDT, CDR2 YNNKEL (reference sequence). CDR3 protein: CASSQRGGGVADTQYF. CDR3 DNA sequence: TGTGCCAGCAGCCAAAGGGGCGGGGGGGTAGCAGATACGCAGTATTTT.

On this clone: The junction shows a germline mismatch at one end, possibly a read error. The chain joins TRBV2 to TRBJ2-7; 8 nucleotides line up with TRBD1. The CDR3 loop spans 11 amino acids. Germline-derived CDR1 and CDR2 are SNHLY and FYNNEI. CDR3 sequence (DNA): TGTGCCGGAGACCAGGGGGCCGCCGGGAACTTC. Translated: CAGDQGAAGNF.

The chain links TRBV10-3 to TRBJ1-1, with D tentatively TRBD1 (5 bases). The CDR3 is 14 residues long. The V gene's germline CDR1 is ENHRY and CDR2 SYGVKD. The germline V and J ends were trimmed by 3 bases and 7 bases, with 15 bases remaining between them. The CDR3 is CAISDAGDSYEAFF. CDR3 DNA sequence: TGTGCCATCAGTGACGCGGGGGATTCATATGAAGCTTTCTTT.

The V call is TRBV7-6, the J call TRBJ2-3; D possibly corresponds to TRBD2 (6 bases). V was cut by 1 base and J by 10 bases, with 12 bases left in between. The CDR3 runs to 13 residues. The V gene's germline CDR1 is SGHVS and CDR2 FNYEAQ. The CDR3 DNA reads as TGTGCCAGCAGCTTAGATGTCAGGAGGGCGCAGTATTTT. Translated: CASSLDVRRAQYF.

Only one count was recorded for this clone. The chain employs TRBV11-2 and TRBJ2-5, with D unclear. Germline values: CDR1 SGHAT, CDR2 FQNNGV. The CDR3 runs 14 residues. V was trimmed by 5 bases and J by 4 bases, leaving 14 bases between them. The CDR3 DNA sequence: TGTGCCAGCAGCCAAACCCGAAGCGTAGAGACCCAGTACTTC. It is translated as CASSQTRSVETQYF.

The genes are TRBV4-2 and TRBJ1-2, with D uncertain. Germline V gene sequence: CDR1 LGHNA, CDR2 YNFKEQ. The length of the CDR3 is 16 residues. Trimming pared 3 bases from V and 0 bases from J, leaving 14 bases between. CDR3 sequence: CASSQIASGPNYGYTF. CDR3 nucleotide sequence: TGTGCCAGCAGCCAGATCGCCTCGGGTCCTAACTATGGCTACACCTTC.

This clone was observed a handful of times. The chain carries TRBV5-4 and TRBJ1-5, with D possibly matching TRBD1 (5 bases). V lost 0 bases to trimming and J lost 7 bases, with 8 bases between them. Germline CDR1 SGHNT, CDR2 YYREEE (reference sequence). The CDR3 length is 13 residues. The CDR3 DNA is TGTGCCAGCAGCTTGGCAGGGAAACAGCCCCAGCATTTT. Its protein is CASSLAGKQPQHF.

With regard to this clone: Relative to the germline gene, one junction end is altered; a read error may explain this. The genes are TRBV27 and TRBJ2-4; no clear D. The V gene's germline CDR1 is MNHEY and CDR2 SMNVEV (reference sequence). The CDR3 length is 14 residues. This CDR3 reads CASSPTLAKSIQYF. The CDR3 coding sequence is TGTGCCAGCAGTCCAACATTAGCCAAAAGCATTCAGTACTTC.

This clone was detected only a few times. V and J are TRBV29-1 and TRBJ2-3, with 7 bases matching TRBD1. V gave up 6 bases and J gave up 2 bases; unmatched junction bases: 11. The CDR3 is 15 amino acids. The germline gives CDR1 SQVTM, CDR2 ANQGSEA. Written as DNA, the CDR3 is TGCAGCGTCGCTAATCCGGGACAGTTCACAGATACGCAGTATTTT. Amino acid sequence: CSVANPGQFTDTQYF.

V is TRBV6-5 and J is TRBJ1-6; 7 nucleotides align to TRBD1. J lost 7 bases, V lost 10 bases, and 10 bases had no gene match. CDR1 is MNHEY, CDR2 SVGAGI, per germline. This CDR3 spans 14 amino acids. CDR3 DNA: TGTGCCACAACCCGGGACAGCCTAAATTCACCCCTCCACTTT. Protein: CATTRDSLNSPLHF.